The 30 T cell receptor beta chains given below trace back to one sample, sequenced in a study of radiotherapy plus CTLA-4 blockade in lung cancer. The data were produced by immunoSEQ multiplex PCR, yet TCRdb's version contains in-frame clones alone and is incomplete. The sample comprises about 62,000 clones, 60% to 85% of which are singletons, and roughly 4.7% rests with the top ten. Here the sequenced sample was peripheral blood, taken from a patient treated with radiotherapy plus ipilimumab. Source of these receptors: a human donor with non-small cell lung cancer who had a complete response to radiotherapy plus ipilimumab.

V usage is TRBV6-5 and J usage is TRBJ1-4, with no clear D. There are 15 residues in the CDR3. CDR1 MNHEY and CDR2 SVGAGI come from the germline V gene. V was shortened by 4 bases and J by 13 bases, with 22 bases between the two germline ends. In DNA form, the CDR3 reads TGTGCCAGCAGTTTCAGAAAGGAGACGGCCCAAGGACTGTTTTTT. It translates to CASSFRKETAQGLFF.

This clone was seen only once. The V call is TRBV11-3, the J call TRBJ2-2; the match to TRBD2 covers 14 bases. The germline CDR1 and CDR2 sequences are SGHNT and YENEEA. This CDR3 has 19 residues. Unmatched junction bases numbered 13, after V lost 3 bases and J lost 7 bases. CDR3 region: CASSLERLGTSGRYGELFF. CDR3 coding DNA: TGTGCCAGCAGCTTGGAGAGGCTCGGGACTAGCGGGAGATACGGGGAGCTGTTTTTT.

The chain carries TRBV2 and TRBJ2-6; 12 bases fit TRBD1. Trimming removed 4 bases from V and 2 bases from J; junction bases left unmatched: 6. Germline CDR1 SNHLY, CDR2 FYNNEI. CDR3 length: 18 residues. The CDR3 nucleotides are TGTGCCAGCAGTGCTTCGGGACAGGGGGCTGCTGGGGCCAACGTCCTGACTTTC. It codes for CASSASGQGAAGANVLTF. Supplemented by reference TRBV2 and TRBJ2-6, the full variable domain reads EPEVTQTPSHQVTQMGQEVILRCVPISNHLYFYWYRQILGQKVEFLVSFYNNEISEKSEIFDDQFSVERPDGSNFTLKIRSTKLEDSAMYFCASSASGQGAAGANVLTFGAGSRLTVL.

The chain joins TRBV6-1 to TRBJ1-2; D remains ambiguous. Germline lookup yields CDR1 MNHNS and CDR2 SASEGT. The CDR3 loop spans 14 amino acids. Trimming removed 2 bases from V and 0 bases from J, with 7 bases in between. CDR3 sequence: CASSESMSNYGYTF. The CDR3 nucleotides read TGTGCCAGCAGTGAAAGCATGTCTAACTATGGCTACACCTTC.

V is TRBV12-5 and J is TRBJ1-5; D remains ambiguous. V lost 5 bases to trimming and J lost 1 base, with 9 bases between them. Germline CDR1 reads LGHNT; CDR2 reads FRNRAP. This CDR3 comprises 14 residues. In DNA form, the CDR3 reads TGTGCTAGTGGTCCCCCGGGGAGCAATCAGCCCCAGCATTTT. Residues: CASGPPGSNQPQHF.

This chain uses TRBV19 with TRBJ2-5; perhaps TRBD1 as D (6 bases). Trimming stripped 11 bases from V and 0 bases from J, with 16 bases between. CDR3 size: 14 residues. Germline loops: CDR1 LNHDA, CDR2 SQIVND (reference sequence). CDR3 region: CASKPRDNQETQYF. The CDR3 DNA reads TGTGCCTCGAAACCAAGGGACAACCAAGAGACCCAGTACTTC.

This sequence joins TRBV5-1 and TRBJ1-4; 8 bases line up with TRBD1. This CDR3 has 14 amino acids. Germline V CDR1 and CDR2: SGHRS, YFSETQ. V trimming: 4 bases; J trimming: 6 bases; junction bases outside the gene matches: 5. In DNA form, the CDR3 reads TGCGCCAGCAGCACCAGGGGGCCGGATGAAAAACTGTTTTTT. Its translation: CASSTRGPDEKLFF.

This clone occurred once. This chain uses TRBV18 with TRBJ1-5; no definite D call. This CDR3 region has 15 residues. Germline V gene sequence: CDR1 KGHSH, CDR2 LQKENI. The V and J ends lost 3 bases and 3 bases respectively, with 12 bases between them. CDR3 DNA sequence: TGTGCCAGCTCACCTAGCCCGGGCAACAATCAGCCCCAGCATTTT. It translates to CASSPSPGNNQPQHF.

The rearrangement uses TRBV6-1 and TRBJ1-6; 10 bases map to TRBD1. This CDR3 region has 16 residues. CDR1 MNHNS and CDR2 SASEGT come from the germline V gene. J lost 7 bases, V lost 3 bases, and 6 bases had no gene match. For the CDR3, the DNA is TGTGCCAGCAGTGATGGGACAGGGGTCCAGAATTCACCCCTCCACTTT. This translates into CASSDGTGVQNSPLHF.

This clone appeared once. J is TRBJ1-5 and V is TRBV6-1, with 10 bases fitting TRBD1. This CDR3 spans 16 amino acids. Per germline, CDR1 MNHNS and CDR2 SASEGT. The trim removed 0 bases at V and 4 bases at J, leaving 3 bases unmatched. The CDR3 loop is CASSEAGQGHNQPQHF. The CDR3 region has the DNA TGTGCCAGCAGTGAAGCGGGACAGGGGCATAATCAGCCCCAGCATTTT.

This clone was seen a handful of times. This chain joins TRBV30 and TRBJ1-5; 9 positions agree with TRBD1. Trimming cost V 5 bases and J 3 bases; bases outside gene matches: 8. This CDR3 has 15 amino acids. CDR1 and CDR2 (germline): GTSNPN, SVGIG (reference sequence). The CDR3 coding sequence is TGTGCCTGGGATACGGGGACAGGGACCAATCAGCCCCAGCATTTT. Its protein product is CAWDTGTGTNQPQHF.

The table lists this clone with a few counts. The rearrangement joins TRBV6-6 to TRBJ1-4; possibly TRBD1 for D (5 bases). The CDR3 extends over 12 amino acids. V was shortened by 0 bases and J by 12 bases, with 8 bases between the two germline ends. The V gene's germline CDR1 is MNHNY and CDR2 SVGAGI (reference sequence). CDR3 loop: CASSYSGTELFF. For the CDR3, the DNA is TGTGCCAGCAGTTACTCAGGGACGGAACTGTTTTTT.

CDR3 protein: CASSPGLLYGYTF. In DNA form, the CDR3 reads TGTGCCAGCTCACCAGGGTTGCTCTATGGCTACACCTTC. This chain links TRBV18 with TRBJ1-2; D is unclear. The germline V gene encodes CDR1 KGHSH and CDR2 LQKENI. This CDR3 comprises 13 residues. Trimming took 2 bases from V and 4 from J, leaving 8 bases between them.

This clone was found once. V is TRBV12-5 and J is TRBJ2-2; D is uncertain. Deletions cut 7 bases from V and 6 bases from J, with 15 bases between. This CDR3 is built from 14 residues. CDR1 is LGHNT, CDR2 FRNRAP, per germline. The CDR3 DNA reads TGTGCTAGTGCCTGGGCCCAACCTTCCGGGGAGCTGTTTTTT. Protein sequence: CASAWAQPSGELFF.

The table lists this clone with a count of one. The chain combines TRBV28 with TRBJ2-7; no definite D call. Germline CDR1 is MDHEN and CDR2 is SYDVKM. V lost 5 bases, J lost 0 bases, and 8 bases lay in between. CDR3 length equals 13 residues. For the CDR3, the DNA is TGTGCCAGCAGTCCGACACGCTCCTACGAGCAGTACGTC. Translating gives CASSPTRSYEQYV.

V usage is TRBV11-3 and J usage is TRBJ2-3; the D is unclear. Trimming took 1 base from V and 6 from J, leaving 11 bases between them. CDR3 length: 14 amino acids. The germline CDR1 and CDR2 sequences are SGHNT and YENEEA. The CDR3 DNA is TGTGCCAGCAGCTTAGTTGAACTTGGGGATACGCAGTATTTT. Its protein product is CASSLVELGDTQYF.

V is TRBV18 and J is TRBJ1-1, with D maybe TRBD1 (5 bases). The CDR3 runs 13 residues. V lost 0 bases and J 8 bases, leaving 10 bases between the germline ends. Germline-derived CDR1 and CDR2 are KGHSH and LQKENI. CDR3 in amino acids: CASSPPAQGEAFF. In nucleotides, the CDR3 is TGTGCCAGCTCACCACCGGCCCAGGGAGAAGCTTTCTTT.

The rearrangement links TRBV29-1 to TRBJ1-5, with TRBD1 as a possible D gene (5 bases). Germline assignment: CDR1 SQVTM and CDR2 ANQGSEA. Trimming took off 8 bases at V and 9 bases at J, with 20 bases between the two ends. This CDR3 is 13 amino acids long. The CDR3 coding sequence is TGCAGCCCAAATCAGGACACCGCAGGGCCCCAGCATTTT. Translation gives CSPNQDTAGPQHF.

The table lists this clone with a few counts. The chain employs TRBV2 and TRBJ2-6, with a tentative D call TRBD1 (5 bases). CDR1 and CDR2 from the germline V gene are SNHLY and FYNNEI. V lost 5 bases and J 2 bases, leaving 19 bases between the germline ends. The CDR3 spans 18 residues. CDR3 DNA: TGTGCCAGCAGTCCCGGACACTTGGAAAGAACTGGGGCCAACGTCCTGACTTTC. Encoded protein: CASSPGHLERTGANVLTF.

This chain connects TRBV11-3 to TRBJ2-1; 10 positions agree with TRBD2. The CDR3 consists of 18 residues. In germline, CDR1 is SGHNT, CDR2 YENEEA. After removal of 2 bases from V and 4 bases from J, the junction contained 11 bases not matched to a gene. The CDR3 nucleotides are TGTGCCAGCAGCTTACATTTAGCGGGAGGTGTGGGGTACAATGAGCAGTTCTTC. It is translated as CASSLHLAGGVGYNEQFF.

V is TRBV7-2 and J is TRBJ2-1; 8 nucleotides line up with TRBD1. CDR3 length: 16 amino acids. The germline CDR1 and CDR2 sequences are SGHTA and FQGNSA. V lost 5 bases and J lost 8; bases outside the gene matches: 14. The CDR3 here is CASSLYRGQGKDEQFF. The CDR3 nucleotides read TGTGCCAGCAGCCTGTACAGAGGACAGGGTAAGGATGAGCAGTTCTTC.

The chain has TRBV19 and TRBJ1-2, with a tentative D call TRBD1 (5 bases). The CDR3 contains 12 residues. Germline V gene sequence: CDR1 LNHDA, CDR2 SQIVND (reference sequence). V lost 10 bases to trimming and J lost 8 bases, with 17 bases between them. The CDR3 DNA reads TGTGCCACCTCTCGGAGGGGTGGCGGCTACACCTTC. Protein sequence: CATSRRGGGYTF.

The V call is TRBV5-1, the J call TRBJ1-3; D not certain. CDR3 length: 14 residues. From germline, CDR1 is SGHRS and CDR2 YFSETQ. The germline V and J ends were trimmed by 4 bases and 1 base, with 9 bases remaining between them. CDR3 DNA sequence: TGCGCCAGCAGCCTAGGACGGTCTGGAAACACCATATATTTT. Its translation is CASSLGRSGNTIYF.

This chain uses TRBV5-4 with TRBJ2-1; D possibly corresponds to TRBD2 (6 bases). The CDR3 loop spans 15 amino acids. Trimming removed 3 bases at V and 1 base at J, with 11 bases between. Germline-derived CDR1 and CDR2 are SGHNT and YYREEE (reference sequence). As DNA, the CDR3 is TGTGCCAGCAGCTATGCAGGGAGGTCCTACAATGAGCAGTTCTTC. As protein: CASSYAGRSYNEQFF.

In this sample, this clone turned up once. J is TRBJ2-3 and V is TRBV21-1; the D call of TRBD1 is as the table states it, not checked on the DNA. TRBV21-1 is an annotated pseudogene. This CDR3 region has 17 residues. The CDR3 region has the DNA TGTGCCAGCAGCAAAGTCGGGACAGCACCAAGGACAGATACGCAGTATTTT. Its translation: CASSKVGTAPRTDTQYF.

The CDR3: CASSDAYEQYF. CDR3 nucleotides: TGTGCCAGCAGCGACGCCTACGAGCAGTACTTC. J is TRBJ2-7 and V is TRBV7-2; D ambiguous. Germline V gives CDR1 SGHTA, CDR2 FQGNSA. This CDR3 spans 11 amino acids. V was pared by 5 bases and J by 2 bases, with 4 bases between.

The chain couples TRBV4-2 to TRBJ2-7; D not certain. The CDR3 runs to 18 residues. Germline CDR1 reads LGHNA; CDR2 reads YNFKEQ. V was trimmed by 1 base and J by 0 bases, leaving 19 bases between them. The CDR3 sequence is CASSQVVIEDDPSYEQYF. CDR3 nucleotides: TGTGCCAGCAGCCAAGTCGTTATAGAGGACGATCCCTCCTACGAGCAGTACTTC.

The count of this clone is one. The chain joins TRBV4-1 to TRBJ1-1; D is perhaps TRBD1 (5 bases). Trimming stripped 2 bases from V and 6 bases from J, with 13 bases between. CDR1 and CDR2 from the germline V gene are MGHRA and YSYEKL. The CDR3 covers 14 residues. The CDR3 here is CASSQFPEGPEAFF. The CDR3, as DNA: TGCGCCAGCAGCCAATTCCCCGAGGGGCCTGAAGCTTTCTTT.

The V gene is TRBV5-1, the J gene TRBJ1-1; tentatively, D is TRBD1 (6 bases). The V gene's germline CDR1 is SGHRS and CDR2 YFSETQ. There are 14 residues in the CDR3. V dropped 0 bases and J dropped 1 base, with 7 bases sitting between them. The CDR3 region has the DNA TGCGCCAGCAGCTTGGGGGGGCGGAACACTGAAGCTTTCTTT. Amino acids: CASSLGGRNTEAFF.

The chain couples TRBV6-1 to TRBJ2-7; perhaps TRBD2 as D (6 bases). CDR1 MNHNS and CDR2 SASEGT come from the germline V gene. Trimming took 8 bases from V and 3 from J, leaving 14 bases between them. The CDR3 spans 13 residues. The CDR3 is CASWDGGSYEQYV. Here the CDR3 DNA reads TGTGCCAGCTGGGACGGAGGGAGCTACGAGCAGTACGTC.